The T cell receptor beta chain under discussion was sequenced for a study of shared clonotypes between healthy human individuals. Study at large: Sampling drew on donors who were two women and three men aged 18 to 49.

It was at deep level that the assay was run. The protocol was immunoSEQ multiplex PCR, while the TCRdb copy is restricted to in-frame clones and leaves out a portion. This sample has a few million clones, with roughly 93% found just once. Notes on the study in general: The sole specimen, blood, was sampled, and tissue repertoires likely differ.

This clone was recorded once. Its antigen remains unknown. CD45RO-negative, CCR7-positively selected cells formed the naive CD8 fraction, excluding terminally differentiated effector memory CD45RA+ cells. Sample: naive CD8+ T cells from PBMCs. This TCR was recovered from a man aged 18 to 29 in good health. Some clones in this sample may be carry-over from other donors' samples.

The CDR3 DNA sequence: TGTGCCAGCAGCTTAGGGCCCGGCAGCAAAAGTGAAAAACTGTTTTTT. This gives the protein CASSLGPGSKSEKLFF. The rearrangement uses TRBV11-2 and TRBJ1-4; D ambiguous. Germline lookup yields CDR1 SGHAT and CDR2 FQNNGV. Trimming stripped 1 base from V and 7 bases from J, with 16 bases between. The length of the CDR3 is 16 residues.